The 9 T cell receptor beta chains reported below all come from one sample, sequenced in a study of long-term antiretroviral therapy in people with HIV. With survey level as its setting, the immunoSEQ assay was v3.0. Profiling relied on immunoSEQ multiplex PCR, and the TCRdb table lists in-frame clones only, not all of them. The sample has about 23,000 clones, over 75% seen once. This specimen consisted of unsorted PBMCs, obtained 0.3 years after starting antiretroviral therapy. These receptors were taken from a man in his fifties with HIV.

The chain employs TRBV19 and TRBJ2-7; D is unclear. The germline V and J ends were trimmed by 3 bases and 7 bases, with 16 bases remaining between them. CDR1 is LNHDA and CDR2 is SQIVND in the germline V gene (reference sequence). There are 14 residues in the CDR3. CDR3 DNA sequence: TGTGCCAGTAGTATTGGTCAGAACCCCCTGGAGCAGTACTTC. As protein: CASSIGQNPLEQYF. Filled out from reference TRBV19 and TRBJ2-7, the complete variable domain reads DGGITQSPKYLFRKEGQNVTLSCEQNLNHDAMYWYRQDPGQGLRLIYYSQIVNDFQKGDIAEGYSVSREKKESFPLTVTSAQKNPTAFYLCASSIGQNPLEQYFGPGTRLTVT.

The rearrangement links TRBV6-1 to TRBJ2-1; D is perhaps TRBD1 (6 bases). Looked up from germline, CDR1 is MNHNS and CDR2 is SASEGT. The CDR3 consists of 14 residues. V was shortened by 8 bases and J by 4 bases, with 15 bases between the two germline ends. The CDR3 sequence: CASVPDSAYNEQFF. DNA for the CDR3: TGTGCCAGCGTCCCGGACAGCGCTTACAATGAGCAGTTCTTC.

In its sample, this clone was seen once. V gene TRBV2 combines with J gene TRBJ2-2, with D uncertain. V lost 7 bases, J lost 0 bases, and 9 bases lay in between. The CDR3 covers 14 residues. Per germline, CDR1 SNHLY and CDR2 FYNNEI. DNA of the CDR3: TGTGCCAGCAAAGGCCGGGCGAACACCGGGGAGCTGTTTTTT. It specifies CASKGRANTGELFF.

The V call is TRBV13, the J call TRBJ1-3; no clear D gene. Germline V gene lookup returns CDR1 PRHDT and CDR2 FYEKMQ (reference sequence). This CDR3 is 14 amino acids long. V was cut by 4 bases and J by 0 bases, with 7 bases left in between. DNA of the CDR3: TGTGCCAGCAGCTCGGGGAGCTCTGGAAACACCATATATTTT. Protein: CASSSGSSGNTIYF.

The V and J genes are TRBV19 and TRBJ1-1; no definite D call. Germline V gives CDR1 LNHDA, CDR2 SQIVND (reference sequence). V lost 2 bases and J lost 2, with 9 bases in between. CDR3 length: 14 amino acids. This CDR3 reads CASSISADNTEAFF. DNA of the CDR3: TGTGCCAGTAGTATAAGCGCAGACAACACTGAAGCTTTCTTT.

CDR3 bases: TGTGCCAGCAGTCTACCCGACAGTCTTCAAGCTAACTATGGCTACACCTTC. Translation: CASSLPDSLQANYGYTF. The chain uses TRBV28 and TRBJ1-2; tentative D call: TRBD1 (5 bases). CDR3 length: 17 residues. CDR1 is MDHEN, CDR2 SYDVKM, per germline. Trimming left V 5 bases short and J 0 bases short, with 19 bases between.

This rearrangement joins TRBV19 to TRBJ1-1, with a possible D match to TRBD1 (6 bases). The V and J ends lost 6 bases and 4 bases respectively, with 9 bases between them. The V gene's germline CDR1 is LNHDA and CDR2 SQIVND (reference sequence). This CDR3 region has 12 residues. CDR3 region: CASSNRATEAFF. CDR3 DNA: TGTGCCAGTAGCAACAGGGCCACTGAAGCTTTCTTT.

This chain uses TRBV5-1 with TRBJ1-1; 7 nucleotides line up with TRBD1. This CDR3 is 14 amino acids long. Germline assignment: CDR1 SGHRS and CDR2 YFSETQ. V shed 0 bases and J 2 bases; nucleotides not matched to a gene: 1. The CDR3 region is CASSLDRGNTEAFF. The CDR3 DNA follows: TGCGCCAGCAGCTTGGACAGGGGAAACACTGAAGCTTTCTTT.

The chain is built from TRBV7-2 and TRBJ1-3; D is unclear. This CDR3 comprises 14 residues. V was pared by 5 bases and J by 0 bases, with 8 bases between. Germline CDR1 SGHTA, CDR2 FQGNSA. CDR3 bases: TGTGCCAGCAGCCCGAGTACCTCTGGAAACACCATATATTTT. Translation: CASSPSTSGNTIYF.